This paragraph covers one T cell receptor (beta chain) sequence. The antigen remains undetermined. Sequenced by immunoSEQ multiplex PCR; TCRdb stores in-frame clones only, minus some. The repertoire holds fewer than 130,000 clones, with roughly 90% as singletons. This specimen belongs to a study of T cell responses to AZD1222 COVID-19 vaccine. This CDR3 comprises 16 residues. Germline CDR1 and CDR2: SGDLS and YYNGEE. J was trimmed by 3 bases and V by 4 bases; bases with no gene match: 12. Findings of the study overall: Seropositive AZD1222 recipients at baseline numbered only 6 or 7.

The chain combines TRBV9 with TRBJ2-7; 8 nucleotides agree with TRBD2. Sequences were derived from peripheral blood, sampled 28 days after the second AZD1222 dose. The TCR sequence derives from an adult who received the AZD1222 COVID-19 vaccine. CDR3 sequence reads: CASSTAPAGAVYEQYF. CDR3 nucleotides: TGTGCCAGCAGCACCGCCCCAGCGGGAGCGGTCTACGAGCAGTACTTC.